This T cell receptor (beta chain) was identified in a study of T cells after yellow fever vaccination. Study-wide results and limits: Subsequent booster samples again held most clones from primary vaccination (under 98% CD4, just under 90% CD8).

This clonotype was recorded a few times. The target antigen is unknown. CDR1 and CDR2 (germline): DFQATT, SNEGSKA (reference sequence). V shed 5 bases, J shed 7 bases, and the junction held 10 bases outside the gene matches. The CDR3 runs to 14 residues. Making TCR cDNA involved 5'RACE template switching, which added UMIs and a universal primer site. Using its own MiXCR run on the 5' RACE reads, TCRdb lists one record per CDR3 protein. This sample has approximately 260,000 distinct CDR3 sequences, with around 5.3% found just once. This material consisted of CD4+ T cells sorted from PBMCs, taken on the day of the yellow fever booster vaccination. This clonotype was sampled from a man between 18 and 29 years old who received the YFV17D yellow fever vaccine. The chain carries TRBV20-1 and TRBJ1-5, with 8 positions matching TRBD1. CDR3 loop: CSAGHRTGNQPQHF. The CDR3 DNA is TGCAGTGCTGGACACAGGACAGGGAACCAGCCCCAGCATTTT.